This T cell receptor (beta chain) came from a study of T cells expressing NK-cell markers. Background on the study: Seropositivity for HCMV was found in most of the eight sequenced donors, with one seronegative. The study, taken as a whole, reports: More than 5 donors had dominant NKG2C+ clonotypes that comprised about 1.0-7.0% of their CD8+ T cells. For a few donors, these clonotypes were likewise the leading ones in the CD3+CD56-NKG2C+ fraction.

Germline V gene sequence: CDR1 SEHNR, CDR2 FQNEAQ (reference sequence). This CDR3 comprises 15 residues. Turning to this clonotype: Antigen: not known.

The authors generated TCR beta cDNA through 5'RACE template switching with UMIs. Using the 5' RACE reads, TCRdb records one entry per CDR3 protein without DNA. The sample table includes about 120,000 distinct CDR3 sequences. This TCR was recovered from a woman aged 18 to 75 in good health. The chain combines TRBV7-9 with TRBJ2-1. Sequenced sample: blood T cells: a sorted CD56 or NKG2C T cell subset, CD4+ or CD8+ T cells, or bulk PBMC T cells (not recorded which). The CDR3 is CASSLALLSYNEQFF.